One TCR beta chain is described in this entry. The protocol was immunoSEQ multiplex PCR, while the TCRdb copy is restricted to in-frame clones and leaves out a portion. The table lists approximately 220,000 clones, 87% of them singletons, with 2.5% to 3% in the top ten. The V gene lost 2 bases and the J gene lost 7 bases, with 12 bases spanning the gap. Germline V gene sequence: CDR1 SNHLY, CDR2 FYNNEI. The CDR3 contains 14 residues. The entry originates in a study of blood T cell repertoires in COVID-19. Study information: PBMCs, B-cell-depleted T cells, or T cells were the source of the cDNA or gDNA that made up the material.

V gene TRBV2 combines with J gene TRBJ1-5; D is unresolved. Sequencing used PBMCs or T cells enriched from blood (not recorded which). This receptor was taken from a woman in her twenties or thirties with acute COVID-19. CDR3 coding DNA: TGTGCCAGCAGTGAAATGAAGTTCGGGCAGCCCCAGCATTTT. Protein product: CASSEMKFGQPQHF.